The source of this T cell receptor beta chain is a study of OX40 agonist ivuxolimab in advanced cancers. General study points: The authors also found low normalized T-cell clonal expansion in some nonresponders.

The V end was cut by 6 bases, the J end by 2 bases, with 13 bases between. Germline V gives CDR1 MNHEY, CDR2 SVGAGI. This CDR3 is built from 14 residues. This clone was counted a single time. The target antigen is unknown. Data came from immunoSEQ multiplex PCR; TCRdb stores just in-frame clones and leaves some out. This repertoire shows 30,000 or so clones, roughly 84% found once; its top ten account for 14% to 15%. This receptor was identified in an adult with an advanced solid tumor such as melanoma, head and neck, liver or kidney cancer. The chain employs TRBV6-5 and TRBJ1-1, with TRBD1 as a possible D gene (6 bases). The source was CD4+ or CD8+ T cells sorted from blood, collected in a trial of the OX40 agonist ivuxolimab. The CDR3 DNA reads TGTGCCAGCAGCACAGGGCGGACTAACACTGAAGCTTTCTTT. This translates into CASSTGRTNTEAFF.